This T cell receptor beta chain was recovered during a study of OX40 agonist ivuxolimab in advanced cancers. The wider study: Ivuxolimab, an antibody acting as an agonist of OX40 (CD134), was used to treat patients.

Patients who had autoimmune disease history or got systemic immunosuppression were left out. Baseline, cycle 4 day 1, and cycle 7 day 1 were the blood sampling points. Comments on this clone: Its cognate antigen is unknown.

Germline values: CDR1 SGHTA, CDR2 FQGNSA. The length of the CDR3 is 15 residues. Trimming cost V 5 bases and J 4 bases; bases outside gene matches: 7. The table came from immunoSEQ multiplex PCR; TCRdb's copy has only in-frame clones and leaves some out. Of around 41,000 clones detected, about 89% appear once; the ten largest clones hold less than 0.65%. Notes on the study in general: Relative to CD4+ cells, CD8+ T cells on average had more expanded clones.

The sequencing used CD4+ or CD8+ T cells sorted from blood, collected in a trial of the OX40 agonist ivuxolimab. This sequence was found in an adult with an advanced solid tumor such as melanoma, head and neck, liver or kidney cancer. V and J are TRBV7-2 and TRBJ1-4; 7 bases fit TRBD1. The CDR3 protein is CASSRRTGINEKLFF. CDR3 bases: TGTGCCAGCAGCCGAAGGACAGGAATTAATGAAAAACTGTTTTTT.